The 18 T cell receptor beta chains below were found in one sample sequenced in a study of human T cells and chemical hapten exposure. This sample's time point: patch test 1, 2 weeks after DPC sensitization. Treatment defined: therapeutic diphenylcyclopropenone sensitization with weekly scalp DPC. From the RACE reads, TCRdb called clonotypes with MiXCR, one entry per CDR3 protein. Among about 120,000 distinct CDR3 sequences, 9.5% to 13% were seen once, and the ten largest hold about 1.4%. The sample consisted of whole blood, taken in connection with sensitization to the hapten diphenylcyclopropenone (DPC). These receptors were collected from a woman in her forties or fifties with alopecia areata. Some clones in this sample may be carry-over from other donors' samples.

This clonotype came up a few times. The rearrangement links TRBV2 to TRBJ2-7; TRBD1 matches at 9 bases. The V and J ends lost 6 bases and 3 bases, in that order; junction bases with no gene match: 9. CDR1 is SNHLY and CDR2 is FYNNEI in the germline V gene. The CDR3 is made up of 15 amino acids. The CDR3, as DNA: TGTGCCAGCAGGGGGGACAGGGTCGGAGGCTACGAGCAGTACTTC. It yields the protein CASRGDRVGGYEQYF.

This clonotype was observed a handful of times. CDR3 sequence reads: CSVATLKFNEQFF. The DNA for the CDR3 is TGCAGCGTCGCCACCCTTAAGTTCAATGAGCAGTTCTTC. The chain joins TRBV29-1 to TRBJ2-1; D is undetermined. CDR1 and CDR2 (germline): SQVTM, ANQGSEA. The CDR3 is 13 residues long. Trimming pared 6 bases from V and 6 bases from J, leaving 15 bases between.

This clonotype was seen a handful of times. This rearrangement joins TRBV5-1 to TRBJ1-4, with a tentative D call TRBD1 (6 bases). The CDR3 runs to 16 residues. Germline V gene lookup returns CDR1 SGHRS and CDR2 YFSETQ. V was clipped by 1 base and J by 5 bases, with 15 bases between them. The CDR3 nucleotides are TGCGCCAGCAGCTTGCAACAGGGAGGAATCAATGAAAAACTGTTTTTT. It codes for CASSLQQGGINEKLFF.

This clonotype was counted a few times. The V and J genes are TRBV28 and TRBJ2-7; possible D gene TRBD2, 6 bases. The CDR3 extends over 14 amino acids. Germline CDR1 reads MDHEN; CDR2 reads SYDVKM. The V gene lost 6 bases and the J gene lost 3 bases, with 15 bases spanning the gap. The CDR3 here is CASSRGNSLYEQYF. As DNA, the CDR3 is TGTGCCAGCAGCCGCGGGAACAGTCTCTACGAGCAGTACTTC.

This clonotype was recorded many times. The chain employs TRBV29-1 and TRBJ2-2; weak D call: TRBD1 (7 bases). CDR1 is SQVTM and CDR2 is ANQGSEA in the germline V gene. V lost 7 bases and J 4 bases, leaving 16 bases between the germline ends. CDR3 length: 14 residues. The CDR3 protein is CSAVRQGGTGELFF. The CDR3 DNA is TGCAGCGCCGTCCGACAGGGAGGCACCGGGGAGCTGTTTTTT.

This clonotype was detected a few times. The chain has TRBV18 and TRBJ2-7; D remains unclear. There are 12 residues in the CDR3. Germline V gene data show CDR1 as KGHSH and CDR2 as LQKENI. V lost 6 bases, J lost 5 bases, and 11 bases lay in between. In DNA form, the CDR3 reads TGTGCCAGCTCCCGATCGATAAACGAGCAGTACTTC. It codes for CASSRSINEQYF.

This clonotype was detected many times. This CDR3 is CASSFSGGSTDTQYF. The CDR3 DNA reads TGTGCCAGCAGCTTTAGCGGGGGGAGCACAGATACGCAGTATTTT. The chain employs TRBV11-2 and TRBJ2-3; 10 bases agree with TRBD2. Germline CDR1 is SGHAT and CDR2 is FQNNGV. After removal of 3 bases from V and 0 bases from J, the junction contained 0 bases not matched to a gene. The CDR3 sequence is 15 residues long. Looking up the rest from reference TRBV11-2 and TRBJ2-3 gives the full variable domain: EAGVAQSPRYKIIEKRQSVAFWCNPISGHATLYWYQQILGQGPKLLIQFQNNGVVDDSQLPKDRFSAERLKGVDSTLKIQPAKLEDSAVYLCASSFSGGSTDTQYFGPGTRLTVL.

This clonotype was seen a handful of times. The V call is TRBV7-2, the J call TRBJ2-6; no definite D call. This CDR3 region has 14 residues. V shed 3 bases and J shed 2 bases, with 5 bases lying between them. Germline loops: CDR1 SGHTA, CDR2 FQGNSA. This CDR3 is CASSFSTGANVLTF. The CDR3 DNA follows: TGTGCCAGCAGCTTTAGTACTGGGGCCAACGTCCTGACTTTC.

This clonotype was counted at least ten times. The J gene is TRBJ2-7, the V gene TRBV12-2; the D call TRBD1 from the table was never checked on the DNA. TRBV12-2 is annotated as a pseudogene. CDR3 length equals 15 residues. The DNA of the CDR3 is TGTGCAAGTCGCTTCGGACAGGGAGGCTCCTACGAGCAGTACTTC. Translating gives CASRFGQGGSYEQYF.

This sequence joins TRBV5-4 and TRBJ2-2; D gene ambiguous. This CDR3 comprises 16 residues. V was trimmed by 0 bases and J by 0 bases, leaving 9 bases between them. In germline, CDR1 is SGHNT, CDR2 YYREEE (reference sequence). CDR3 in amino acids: CASSLAASSNTGELFF. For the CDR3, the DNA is TGTGCCAGCAGCTTGGCCGCTTCTTCGAACACCGGGGAGCTGTTTTTT.

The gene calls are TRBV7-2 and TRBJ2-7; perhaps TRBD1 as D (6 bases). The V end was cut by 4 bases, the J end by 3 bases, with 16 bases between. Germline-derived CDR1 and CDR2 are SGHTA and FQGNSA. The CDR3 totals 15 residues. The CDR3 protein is CASSSYREASYEQYF. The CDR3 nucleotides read TGTGCCAGCAGCTCCTACAGGGAAGCGAGCTACGAGCAGTACTTC. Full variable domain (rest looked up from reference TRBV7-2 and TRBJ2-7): GAGVSQSPSNKVTEKGKDVELRCDPISGHTALYWYRQSLGQGLEFLIYFQGNSAPDKSGLPSDRFSAERTGGSVSTLTIQRTQQEDSAVYLCASSSYREASYEQYFGPGTRLTVT.

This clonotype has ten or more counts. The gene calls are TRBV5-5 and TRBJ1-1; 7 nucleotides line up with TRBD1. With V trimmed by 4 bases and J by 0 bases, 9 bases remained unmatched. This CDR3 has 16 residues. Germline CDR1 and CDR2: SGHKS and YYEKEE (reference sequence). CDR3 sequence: CASSPGQIIMNTEAFF. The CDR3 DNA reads TGTGCCAGCAGCCCGGGACAGATAATCATGAACACTGAAGCTTTCTTT.

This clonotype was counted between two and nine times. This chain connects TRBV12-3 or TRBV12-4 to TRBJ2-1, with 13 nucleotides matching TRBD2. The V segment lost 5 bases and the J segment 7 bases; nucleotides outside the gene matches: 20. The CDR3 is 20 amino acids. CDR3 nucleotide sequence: TGTGCCAGCAGTCCCACCGGTTGGACTAGCGGGAGTTTATTCGCTAATGAGCAGTTCTTC. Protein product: CASSPTGWTSGSLFANEQFF.

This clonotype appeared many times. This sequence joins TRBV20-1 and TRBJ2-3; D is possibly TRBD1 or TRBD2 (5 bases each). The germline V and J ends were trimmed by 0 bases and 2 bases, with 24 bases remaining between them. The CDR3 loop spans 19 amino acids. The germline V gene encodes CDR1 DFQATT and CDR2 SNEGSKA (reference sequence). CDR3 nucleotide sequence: TGCAGTGCTAGAGATGGGGCGAGTGACCGGGACGAAAACACAGATACGCAGTATTTT. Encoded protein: CSARDGASDRDENTDTQYF.

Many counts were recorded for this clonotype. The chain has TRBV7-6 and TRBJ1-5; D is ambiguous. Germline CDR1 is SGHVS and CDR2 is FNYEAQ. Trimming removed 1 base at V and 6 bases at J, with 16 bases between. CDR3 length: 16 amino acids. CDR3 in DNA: TGTGCCAGCAGCTTAGAAGGTGGAGGGATGGGTCAGCCCCAGCATTTT. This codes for CASSLEGGGMGQPQHF.

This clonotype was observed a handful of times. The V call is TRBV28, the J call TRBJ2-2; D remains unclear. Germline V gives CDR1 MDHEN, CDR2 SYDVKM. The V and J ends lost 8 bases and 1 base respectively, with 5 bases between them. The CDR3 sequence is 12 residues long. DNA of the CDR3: TGTGCCAGCCACAAGAACACCGGGGAGCTGTTTTTT. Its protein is CASHKNTGELFF.

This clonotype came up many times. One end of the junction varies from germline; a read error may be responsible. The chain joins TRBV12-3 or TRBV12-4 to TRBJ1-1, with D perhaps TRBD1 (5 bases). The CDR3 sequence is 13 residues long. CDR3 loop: CASTNPGNAEAFF. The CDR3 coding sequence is TGTGCCAGCACTAACCCAGGGAACGCTGAAGCTTTCTTT.

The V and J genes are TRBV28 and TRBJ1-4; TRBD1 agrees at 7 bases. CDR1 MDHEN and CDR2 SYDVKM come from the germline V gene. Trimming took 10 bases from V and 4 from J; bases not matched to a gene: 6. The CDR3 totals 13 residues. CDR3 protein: CATGAGGNEKLFF. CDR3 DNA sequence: TGTGCCACCGGGGCAGGGGGTAATGAAAAACTGTTTTTT.